This T cell receptor (beta chain) was recorded in a study of shared T cell receptors in the human thymus. The V end was cut by 4 bases, the J end by 1 base, with 10 bases between. Germline assignment: CDR1 LNHDA and CDR2 SQIVND (reference sequence). CDR3 length equals 14 residues. TCRdb's table, derived via immunoSEQ multiplex PCR, lists solely in-frame clones and lacks some. Of more than 550,000 clones in the sample, 87% were seen once. This sample was also put to use in a study of human thymus T cells. As that report states: The thymus tissue came from resections taken during corrective heart surgery. Seemingly biased V and J gene usage marked thymic and blood repertoires. Unrelated individuals were reported by related research to share highly overlapping thymic repertoires.

Sequenced material: thymocytes. The clonotype was recovered from a boy younger than two with a congenital heart defect. The genes are TRBV19 and TRBJ1-1; D gene uncertain. CDR3 residues: CASSTPDTNTEAFF. CDR3 nucleotide sequence: TGTGCCAGTAGTACCCCCGACACGAACACTGAAGCTTTCTTT.